These 27 T cell receptor beta chains were all obtained from the same sample, sequenced in a study of cytomegalovirus exposure and HLA in healthy donors. The PCR used 60 Vbeta and 13 Jbeta primers. Here immunoSEQ multiplex PCR was the method, and the copy in TCRdb shows in-frame clones only, minus some. This table has a few hundred thousand clones, under 80% appearing once. The sample was PBMCs. The receptors were sampled from a female donor in good health and CMV-seronegative.

This chain connects TRBV7-9 to TRBJ2-5, with 9 bases identical to TRBD2. The ends lost 3 bases at V and 5 bases at J; junction bases unmatched: 7. The germline CDR1 and CDR2 sequences are SEHNR and FQNEAQ (reference sequence). The CDR3 is 15 residues long. CDR3 in DNA: TGTGCCAGCAGCTTGGCGGGAGGGCCAGGGGAGACCCAGTACTTC. Residues: CASSLAGGPGETQYF.

This sequence joins TRBV18 and TRBJ2-1; possible D gene TRBD2, 5 bases. CDR1 is KGHSH, CDR2 LQKENI, per germline. CDR3 length: 13 amino acids. Trimming pared 3 bases from V and 5 bases from J, leaving 8 bases between. CDR3 sequence (DNA): TGTGCCAGCTCACCCTATAGCGACAATGAGCAGTTCTTC. Translation: CASSPYSDNEQFF.

This sequence joins TRBV4-2 and TRBJ2-5; 7 bases align to TRBD1. Germline CDR1 LGHNA, CDR2 YNFKEQ. The V and J ends lost 3 bases and 5 bases, in that order; junction bases with no gene match: 9. This CDR3 is built from 15 residues. In DNA form, the CDR3 reads TGTGCCAGCAGCCAGAGGACAGGCGGTTCGGAGACCCAGTACTTC. This encodes CASSQRTGGSETQYF.

This clone was seen only once. V is TRBV27 and J is TRBJ2-4; no reliable D call. Germline values: CDR1 MNHEY, CDR2 SMNVEV (reference sequence). The CDR3 contains 16 residues. V lost 2 bases to trimming and J lost 0 bases, with 11 bases between them. The CDR3 DNA reads as TGTGCCAGCAGTTTAACCCACTCGTTAGCCAAAAACATTCAGTACTTC. Amino acid sequence: CASSLTHSLAKNIQYF.

This CDR3 is CASSLTGVSYEQYF. The CDR3 DNA reads as TGTGCCAGCAGTTTAACGGGAGTATCCTACGAGCAGTACTTC. The V and J genes are TRBV28 and TRBJ2-7; D is possibly TRBD2 (6 bases). CDR1 and CDR2 (germline): MDHEN, SYDVKM. V gave up 2 bases and J gave up 1 base, with 9 bases separating them. This CDR3 region has 14 residues. The entire variable domain, with the rest obtained from reference TRBV28 and TRBJ2-7, is as follows: DVKVTQSSRYLVKRTGEKVFLECVQDMDHENMFWYRQDPGLGLRLIYFSYDVKMKEKGDIPEGYSVSREKKERFSLILESASTNQTSMYLCASSLTGVSYEQYFGPGTRLTVT.

This clone was found a few times. The rearrangement uses TRBV7-2 and TRBJ1-5; D not certain. Trimming took off 5 bases at V and 3 bases at J, with 11 bases between the two ends. The CDR3 contains 14 residues. Germline lookup yields CDR1 SGHTA and CDR2 FQGNSA. The CDR3 reads CASSITGNNQPQHF. The DNA of the CDR3 is TGTGCCAGCAGCATAACCGGGAACAATCAGCCCCAGCATTTT. Full variable domain (remainder filled in from reference TRBV7-2 and TRBJ1-5): GAGVSQSPSNKVTEKGKDVELRCDPISGHTALYWYRQSLGQGLEFLIYFQGNSAPDKSGLPSDRFSAERTGGSVSTLTIQRTQQEDSAVYLCASSITGNNQPQHFGDGTRLSIL.

V and J are TRBV28 and TRBJ2-7; D not resolved. With 6 bases removed from V and 4 bases from J, the gap between germline ends came to 13 bases. CDR3 length: 13 amino acids. Germline assignment: CDR1 MDHEN and CDR2 SYDVKM. The CDR3 DNA follows: TGTGCCAGCAGCCCCGCGCCCGGTTACGAGCAGTACTTC. The encoded protein is CASSPAPGYEQYF.

The chain recombines TRBV19 with TRBJ2-1; D is possibly TRBD2 (5 bases). V lost 5 bases and J lost 6, with 17 bases in between. The CDR3 has 15 residues. Per the germline V gene, CDR1 is LNHDA and CDR2 is SQIVND (reference sequence). CDR3 region: CASSVVLASRNEQFF. The CDR3 DNA sequence: TGTGCCAGTAGTGTAGTCCTAGCTTCCCGCAATGAGCAGTTCTTC.

In its sample, this clone was seen a few times. J is TRBJ2-5 and V is TRBV11-3; D is possibly TRBD2 (5 bases). The J call may be mistaken, given a closer DNA end match to TRBJ2-7. The length of the CDR3 is 14 residues. Germline V gene sequence: CDR1 SGHNT, CDR2 YENEEA. The CDR3 sequence: CASSLPGNPYEQYF. The CDR3 nucleotides read TGTGCCAGCAGCTTACCCGGGAACCCCTACGAGCAGTACTTC.

This clone occurred a few times. The chain links TRBV7-9 to TRBJ2-5; D perhaps matches TRBD1 (6 bases). CDR1 is SEHNR and CDR2 is FQNEAQ in the germline V gene (reference sequence). The CDR3 loop spans 12 amino acids. Trimming pared 6 bases from V and 5 bases from J, leaving 10 bases between. Here the CDR3 reads CASSPTGETQYF. The CDR3 coding sequence is TGTGCCAGCAGTCCCACAGGGGAGACCCAGTACTTC.

The chain links TRBV6-5 to TRBJ1-1; D perhaps matches TRBD1 (6 bases). The germline CDR1 and CDR2 sequences are MNHEY and SVGAGI. The germline V and J ends were trimmed by 5 bases and 5 bases, with 12 bases remaining between them. This CDR3 is built from 13 residues. Here the CDR3 DNA reads TGTGCCAGCAGTCGCAGAGGGGGAACTGAAGCTTTCTTT. Amino acids: CASSRRGGTEAFF.

V is TRBV5-1 and J is TRBJ2-2, with TRBD1 matching 7 bases. Germline CDR1 SGHRS, CDR2 YFSETQ. The trim removed 1 base at V and 6 bases at J, leaving 9 bases unmatched. The CDR3 consists of 16 residues. CDR3 nucleotides: TGCGCCAGCAGCTTGCTCCGCGACAGGGTGTCCGGGGAGCTGTTTTTT. It translates to CASSLLRDRVSGELFF.

The chain uses TRBV5-1 and TRBJ2-2, with a tentative D call TRBD2 (6 bases). Germline CDR1 and CDR2: SGHRS and YFSETQ. This CDR3 has 15 amino acids. The ends were cut back, 2 bases at V and 5 bases at J, with 13 bases in the middle. The CDR3 sequence is CASSFSGVGTGELFF. CDR3 nucleotide sequence: TGCGCCAGCAGCTTTTCGGGAGTTGGGACCGGGGAGCTGTTTTTT. The entire variable domain, with the rest obtained from reference TRBV5-1 and TRBJ2-2, is as follows: KAGVTQTPRYLIKTRGQQVTLSCSPISGHRSVSWYQQTPGQGLQFLFEYFSETQRNKGNFPGRFSGRQFSNSRSEMNVSTLELGDSALYLCASSFSGVGTGELFFGEGSRLTVL.

The chain uses TRBV28 and TRBJ1-1; TRBD1 matches at 10 bases. V trimming: 4 bases; J trimming: 4 bases; junction bases outside the gene matches: 9. Germline V gene data show CDR1 as MDHEN and CDR2 as SYDVKM. The CDR3 has 16 residues. The CDR3 protein is CASSSPGDRGLTEAFF. In DNA, the CDR3 is TGTGCCAGCAGTTCCCCCGGGGACAGGGGACTCACTGAAGCTTTCTTT.

This rearrangement joins TRBV5-1 to TRBJ2-3; 7 nucleotides align to TRBD2. The trim removed 0 bases at V and 2 bases at J, leaving 9 bases unmatched. CDR1 is SGHRS and CDR2 is YFSETQ in the germline V gene. The CDR3 length is 17 residues. The chain's CDR3 is CASSLDGLVRNTDTQYF. As DNA, the CDR3 is TGCGCCAGCAGCTTGGATGGACTAGTAAGGAACACAGATACGCAGTATTTT.

This clone was seen once. The chain couples TRBV28 to TRBJ1-4; 9 bases map to TRBD1. The V gene's germline CDR1 is MDHEN and CDR2 SYDVKM. Losses at the gene ends were 3 bases for V and 7 bases for J; bases not matched to a gene: 6. The CDR3 is made up of 15 amino acids. This CDR3 is CASSLPGTGSEKLFF. CDR3 in DNA: TGTGCCAGCAGTTTGCCCGGGACAGGGTCTGAAAAACTGTTTTTT.

This clone has only a few counts. The chain uses TRBV28 and TRBJ2-7; 7 positions match TRBD2. This CDR3 has 15 residues. The germline gives CDR1 MDHEN, CDR2 SYDVKM. After removal of 6 bases from V and 3 bases from J, the junction contained 11 bases not matched to a gene. The CDR3 nucleotides are TGTGCCAGCAGACCGAGGTGGGGGGGTCACTACGAGCAGTACTTC. Protein product: CASRPRWGGHYEQYF.

This chain links TRBV28 with TRBJ2-5, with TRBD1 as a possible D gene (6 bases). Trimming shortened V by 6 bases and J by 3 bases, and 14 bases separated the two germline ends. There are 14 residues in the CDR3. Per the germline V gene, CDR1 is MDHEN and CDR2 is SYDVKM. This chain's CDR3 is CASSSRQVEETQYF. As DNA, the CDR3 is TGTGCCAGCAGCAGCCGACAGGTTGAAGAGACCCAGTACTTC.

The chain carries TRBV28 and TRBJ2-3; the D gene is possibly TRBD1 (6 bases). Trimming left V 5 bases short and J 3 bases short, with 18 bases between. Per the germline V gene, CDR1 is MDHEN and CDR2 is SYDVKM. The CDR3 extends over 16 amino acids. CDR3 bases: TGTGCCAGCAGTACACAGGGAGACGGTCAGACAGATACGCAGTATTTT. It yields the protein CASSTQGDGQTDTQYF. The variable domain in full, completed from reference TRBV28 and TRBJ2-3, reads DVKVTQSSRYLVKRTGEKVFLECVQDMDHENMFWYRQDPGLGLRLIYFSYDVKMKEKGDIPEGYSVSREKKERFSLILESASTNQTSMYLCASSTQGDGQTDTQYFGPGTRLTVL.

The genes are TRBV5-1 and TRBJ1-2; no definite D call. The germline gives CDR1 SGHRS, CDR2 YFSETQ. CDR3 length: 15 amino acids. Trimming shortened V by 0 bases and J by 2 bases, and 11 bases separated the two germline ends. CDR3 DNA: TGCGCCAGCAGCTTGGACTGGTACAGCAACTATGGCTACACCTTC. The encoded protein is CASSLDWYSNYGYTF.

For the CDR3, the DNA is TGCAGCGTTGACTACAGGCTCACAGATACGCAGTATTTT. It codes for CSVDYRLTDTQYF. The chain has TRBV29-1 and TRBJ2-3, with TRBD1 as a possible D gene (5 bases). The CDR3 runs 13 residues. V was cut by 3 bases and J by 2 bases, with 9 bases left in between. Germline loops: CDR1 SQVTM, CDR2 ANQGSEA.

This chain uses TRBV13 with TRBJ2-1; 11 bases map to TRBD2. Trimming cost V 5 bases and J 6 bases; bases outside gene matches: 9. CDR1 PRHDT and CDR2 FYEKMQ come from the germline V gene (reference sequence). The CDR3 is 16 amino acids. For the CDR3, the DNA is TGTGCCAGCAGCATAGTCGTGCTAGCGGGAGGCAATGAGCAGTTCTTC. Its translation: CASSIVVLAGGNEQFF.

The gene calls are TRBV28 and TRBJ1-3; D not certain. From germline, CDR1 is MDHEN and CDR2 SYDVKM. The V end was cut by 6 bases, the J end by 5 bases, with 11 bases between. The length of the CDR3 is 13 residues. The CDR3 sequence is CASRGGSRNTIYF. In DNA form, the CDR3 reads TGTGCCAGCAGAGGAGGGAGTAGAAACACCATATATTTT.

The gene calls are TRBV27 and TRBJ1-2; D may be TRBD1 (5 bases). Germline assignment: CDR1 MNHEY and CDR2 SMNVEV (reference sequence). V lost 7 bases to trimming and J lost 4 bases, with 16 bases between them. The CDR3 spans 14 residues. CDR3 nucleotides: TGTGCCAGCACCCCATTCCAGGGATCCTATGGCTACACCTTC. Its protein is CASTPFQGSYGYTF.

The chain links TRBV29-1 to TRBJ1-5; TRBD1 might be the D (6 bases). Trimming left V 6 bases short and J 0 bases short, with 9 bases between. Germline V gene lookup returns CDR1 SQVTM and CDR2 ANQGSEA. There are 13 residues in the CDR3. The CDR3 here is CSVRTDSNQPQHF. The CDR3 DNA is TGCAGCGTGAGGACAGATAGCAATCAGCCCCAGCATTTT.

This chain connects TRBV7-9 to TRBJ2-2, with a tentative D call TRBD1 (5 bases). The CDR3 contains 12 residues. The germline V and J ends were trimmed by 5 bases and 8 bases, with 9 bases remaining between them. Germline CDR1 SEHNR, CDR2 FQNEAQ (reference sequence). This CDR3 reads CASSQRQGELFF. The CDR3 DNA reads TGTGCCAGCAGCCAAAGACAGGGGGAGCTGTTTTTT.

The chain combines TRBV6-1 with TRBJ1-1, with 7 bases lining up with TRBD1. The CDR3 spans 15 residues. Germline V CDR1 and CDR2: MNHNS, SASEGT. V shed 6 bases and J 3 bases; nucleotides not matched to a gene: 10. Written as DNA, the CDR3 is TGTGCCAGCAGAGAGGGACAGATCTATTACACTGAAGCTTTCTTT. Translated: CASREGQIYYTEAFF.